Shown below are 19 T cell receptor beta chains from a single sample sequenced in a study of regulatory T cells in long-lasting Graves disease. Indicated time point: persistent/refractory GD, antithyroid drugs over 5 years with positive TRAb. The TCR library was prepared using RNA isolated from PBMCs. Building the TCR beta libraries relied on iRepertoire HTBI primers, and CDR3 regions underwent Arm-PCR. TCRdb used MiXCR to reprocess the multiplex PCR reads, holding one entry per CDR3 protein. The sample consists of hundreds of thousands of distinct CDR3 sequences, 15% to 20% of them appearing once. The sequences come from peripheral blood mononuclear cells (PBMCs), collected when the disease was refractory, from a patient treated with antithyroid drugs. The receptor source for this set is a female donor with Graves disease.

Written as DNA, the CDR3 is TGTGCCAGCAGCAGACAGGGGCTAACTAATTCACCCCTCCACTTT. It codes for CASSRQGLTNSPLHF. The V call is TRBV13, the J call TRBJ1-6, with 8 bases identical to TRBD1. J gave up 6 bases and V 5 bases, and 6 bases lay outside the gene matches. The CDR3 covers 15 residues. CDR1 is PRHDT and CDR2 is FYEKMQ in the germline V gene (reference sequence).

This sequence joins TRBV6-1 and TRBJ1-1, with TRBD1 as a possible D gene (5 bases). CDR1 is MNHNS, CDR2 SASEGT, per germline. Deletions cut 6 bases from V and 3 bases from J, with 14 bases between. This CDR3 has 14 amino acids. The CDR3 loop is CASRLQAFYTEAFF. The CDR3 DNA follows: TGTGCCAGCAGATTACAGGCCTTTTACACTGAAGCTTTCTTT.

This clonotype was observed many times. V usage is TRBV7-8 and J usage is TRBJ1-5; D might be TRBD1 (5 bases). The CDR3 has 15 amino acids. Germline values: CDR1 SGHVS, CDR2 FQNEAQ. With 5 bases removed from V and 6 bases from J, the gap between germline ends came to 17 bases. CDR3 loop: CASSLSGQVGQPQHF. The CDR3 DNA reads TGTGCCAGCAGCCTCTCTGGACAAGTAGGTCAGCCCCAGCATTTT.

This clonotype was seen many times. This chain uses TRBV5-6 with TRBJ2-7; the match to TRBD2 covers 10 bases. Losses at the gene ends were 1 base for V and 6 bases for J; bases not matched to a gene: 7. The CDR3 extends over 15 amino acids. CDR1 and CDR2 (germline): SGHDT, YYEEEE. The CDR3: CASSLSPSGRLEQYF. In nucleotides, the CDR3 is TGTGCCAGCAGCTTGTCGCCTAGCGGGAGACTCGAGCAGTACTTC.

This clonotype was recorded at least ten times. This chain connects TRBV20-1 to TRBJ1-4; no clear D. The CDR3 spans 16 residues. The V end was cut by 1 base, the J end by 2 bases, with 14 bases between. Looked up from germline, CDR1 is DFQATT and CDR2 is SNEGSKA (reference sequence). The CDR3 loop is CSARAYSGSTNEKLFF. CDR3 nucleotide sequence: TGCAGTGCTAGAGCCTATTCGGGGTCCACTAATGAAAAACTGTTTTTT.

The chain has TRBV10-3 and TRBJ2-5; TRBD1 matches 7 bases. The V gene's germline CDR1 is ENHRY and CDR2 SYGVKD. After removal of 4 bases from V and 5 bases from J, the junction contained 4 bases not matched to a gene. The CDR3 runs 13 residues. CDR3 nucleotides: TGTGCCATCAGTGGAGGGGGCGGTGAGACCCAGTACTTC. Translating it yields CAISGGGGETQYF.

The chain carries TRBV28 and TRBJ1-1; D is perhaps TRBD1 (5 bases). CDR1 is MDHEN and CDR2 is SYDVKM in the germline V gene. This CDR3 region has 14 residues. V was clipped by 7 bases and J by 1 base, with 13 bases between them. CDR3 in amino acids: CASTLIGGNTEAFF. The DNA for the CDR3 is TGTGCCAGCACCCTCATCGGGGGGAACACTGAAGCTTTCTTT.

The gene calls are TRBV28 and TRBJ1-5; TRBD1 matches 11 bases. In germline, CDR1 is MDHEN, CDR2 SYDVKM. This CDR3 is 15 amino acids long. Losses at the gene ends were 4 bases for V and 9 bases for J; bases not matched to a gene: 8. CDR3 residues: CASSSPGQGVSPQHF. CDR3 in DNA: TGTGCCAGCAGTTCCCCGGGACAGGGGGTCTCGCCCCAGCATTTT.

A note on this clonotype: Possible read error: a much larger clone is one base away. Since no conserved phenylalanine or tryptophan closes the CDR3, a read error is the likely cause. This chain joins TRBV6-5 and TRBJ1-2; D is undetermined. The germline V gene has CDR1 MNHEY and CDR2 SVGAGI. The CDR3 runs 12 residues. Trimming left V 4 bases short and J 4 bases short, with 7 bases between. The CDR3 DNA is TGTGCCAGCAGTTTCAACAGCTATGGCTACACCCTC. As protein: CASSFNSYGYTL.

The genes are TRBV20-1 and TRBJ2-7, with TRBD1 identical over 11 bases. CDR1 DFQATT and CDR2 SNEGSKA come from the germline V gene (reference sequence). This CDR3 region has 13 residues. V lost 4 bases to trimming and J lost 6 bases; unmatched junction nucleotides: 5. CDR3 DNA: TGCAGTGCTACCCGGGACAGGGGGGCCGAGCAGTACTTC. Residues: CSATRDRGAEQYF.

V usage is TRBV7-9 and J usage is TRBJ2-5, with 9 nucleotides matching TRBD1. The CDR3 runs to 13 residues. V trimming: 6 bases; J trimming: 5 bases; junction bases outside the gene matches: 4. The V gene's germline CDR1 is SEHNR and CDR2 FQNEAQ (reference sequence). The CDR3 nucleotides read TGTGCCAGCAGACGCGGACAGGGGGAGACCCAGTACTTC. Translation: CASRRGQGETQYF.

This clonotype was observed many times. The CDR3 DNA sequence: TGTGCCAGCAGTGACGGGGGGAGTCTCGATTACGAGCAGTACTTC. Translating it yields CASSDGGSLDYEQYF. The chain couples TRBV2 to TRBJ2-7, with 7 bases matching TRBD2. The CDR3 length is 15 residues. V trimming: 3 bases; J trimming: 4 bases; junction bases outside the gene matches: 9. CDR1 and CDR2 (germline): SNHLY, FYNNEI.

The chain joins TRBV7-2 to TRBJ2-5; 7 nucleotides align to TRBD2. The V gene's germline CDR1 is SGHTA and CDR2 FQGNSA. V shed 6 bases, J shed 1 base, and the junction held 5 bases outside the gene matches. The CDR3 sequence is 14 residues long. In DNA, the CDR3 is TGTGCCAGCAGTCCAGCGGGGCTCCAAGAGACCCAGTACTTC. Its translation is CASSPAGLQETQYF. Combining the CDR3 with reference TRBV7-2 and TRBJ2-5 gives the whole variable domain GAGVSQSPSNKVTEKGKDVELRCDPISGHTALYWYRQSLGQGLEFLIYFQGNSAPDKSGLPSDRFSAERTGGSVSTLTIQRTQQEDSAVYLCASSPAGLQETQYFGPGTRLLVL.

This clonotype was picked up many times. Relative to the germline gene, one junction end is altered; a read error may explain this. The rearrangement joins TRBV6-5 to TRBJ2-7, with D possibly being TRBD1 or TRBD2 (5 bases each). CDR1 is MNHEY, CDR2 SVGAGI, per germline. CDR3 length: 14 residues. CDR3 in amino acids: CASSYGDGSHEQYF. CDR3 nucleotide sequence: TGTGCCAGCAGTTACGGGGACGGCTCCCACGAGCAGTACTTC.

This chain joins TRBV7-9 and TRBJ1-1; TRBD1 matches at 7 bases. The length of the CDR3 is 17 residues. The germline gives CDR1 SEHNR, CDR2 FQNEAQ (reference sequence). J lost 0 bases, V lost 3 bases, and 10 bases had no gene match. Here the CDR3 DNA reads TGTGCCAGCAGCTTTATAGTGACAGGGAACATGAACACTGAAGCTTTCTTT. Translation: CASSFIVTGNMNTEAFF.

This clonotype was found many times. The chain combines TRBV6-9 with TRBJ2-7; possibly TRBD1 for D (5 bases). The CDR3 loop spans 14 amino acids. Trimming shortened V by 3 bases and J by 6 bases, and 15 bases separated the two germline ends. CDR1 is MNHGY, CDR2 SVAAGI, per germline. CDR3 in amino acids: CASSYPDTQGEQYF. The CDR3 nucleotides read TGTGCCAGCAGTTACCCCGACACCCAGGGCGAGCAGTACTTC.

This clonotype was counted a few times. The chain uses TRBV29-1 and TRBJ2-5; 8 bases line up with TRBD1. Per the germline V gene, CDR1 is SQVTM and CDR2 is ANQGSEA. V dropped 8 bases and J dropped 9; count of bases not matched to a gene: 11. This CDR3 region has 12 residues. The CDR3 nucleotides read TGCAGCTACTGGCCAGGGGGCGAGGCCCAGTACTTC. It translates to CSYWPGGEAQYF. Full variable domain (missing parts from reference TRBV29-1 and TRBJ2-5): SAVISQKPSRDICQRGTSLTIQCQVDSQVTMMFWYRQQPGQSLTLIATANQGSEATYESGFVIDKFPISRPNLTFSTLTVSNMSPEDSSIYLCSYWPGGEAQYFGPGTRLLVL.

As concerns this clonotype: A much bigger clone sits one base away, suggesting this may be a read error. Lacking the conserved final phenylalanine or tryptophan, this CDR3 likely reflects a read error. The V and J genes are TRBV7-2 and TRBJ1-1, with D unclear. The V end lost 2 bases, the J end lost 1 base, and 5 bases lay between the germline ends. CDR1 and CDR2 (germline): SGHTA, FQGNSA. This CDR3 comprises 13 residues. The CDR3 loop is CASSLQANTEAFY. The CDR3, as DNA: TGTGCCAGCAGCTTACAGGCGAACACTGAAGCTTTCTAT.

This clonotype turned up a few times. This chain joins TRBV10-3 and TRBJ2-7; the match to TRBD2 covers 7 bases. V trimming: 10 bases; J trimming: 4 bases; junction bases outside the gene matches: 13. The CDR3 contains 14 residues. Germline-derived CDR1 and CDR2 are ENHRY and SYGVKD. The CDR3 coding sequence is TGTGCCACGCAAGGGAGGGAGGGAAAGTACGAGCAGTACTTC. Translation: CATQGREGKYEQYF.